These 32 T cell receptor beta chains were all obtained from the same sample, sequenced in a study of blood T cell repertoires in COVID-19. Profiling relied on immunoSEQ multiplex PCR, and the TCRdb table lists in-frame clones only, not all of them. The profile shows some 64,000 clones, approximately 77% of them singletons. The source material was peripheral blood. The receptors come from a woman aged 70-85 years with COVID-19, enrolled during active disease.

This clone has a handful of counts. The chain is built from TRBV3-1 (or the pseudogene TRBV3-2) and TRBJ2-1; D perhaps matches TRBD2 (5 bases). Trimming removed 1 base from V and 7 bases from J, with 5 bases in between. Germline V gene sequence: CDR1 LGHDT, CDR2 YNNKEL (reference sequence). The CDR3 spans 12 residues. This CDR3 reads CASSQGRNEQFF. Here the CDR3 DNA reads TGTGCCAGCAGCCAAGGGAGGAATGAGCAGTTCTTC.

J is TRBJ2-3 and V is TRBV21-1; the table's D call, TRBD1, was not checked against the DNA. TRBV21-1 constitutes a pseudogene. CDR3 size: 12 residues. For the CDR3, the DNA is TGTGCCAGCAGCAAAGTGGGCGATACGCAGTATTTT. Its translation is CASSKVGDTQYF.

The CDR3 spells CASSVGAGPGETQYF. CDR3 nucleotide sequence: TGTGCCAGCAGCGTAGGGGCAGGGCCTGGAGAGACCCAGTACTTC. V and J are TRBV9 and TRBJ2-5; D might be TRBD1 (5 bases). The CDR3 has 15 amino acids. The germline V gene has CDR1 SGDLS and CDR2 YYNGEE. V was shortened by 0 bases and J by 4 bases, with 13 bases between the two germline ends.

This rearrangement joins TRBV5-1 to TRBJ2-1; 10 bases map to TRBD2. V lost 1 base to trimming and J lost 3 bases; unmatched junction nucleotides: 4. The germline CDR1 and CDR2 sequences are SGHRS and YFSETQ. The CDR3 length is 16 residues. The chain's CDR3 is CASSLLAGVGYNEQFF. The CDR3 DNA sequence: TGCGCCAGCAGCTTGCTAGCGGGAGTTGGCTACAATGAGCAGTTCTTC.

The V and J genes are TRBV7-6 and TRBJ2-3; 15 bases align to TRBD2. V shed 5 bases, J shed 1 base, and the junction held 10 bases outside the gene matches. Germline-derived CDR1 and CDR2 are SGHVS and FNYEAQ. The CDR3 is 19 amino acids. Here the CDR3 reads CASSARTSGGAYGTDTQYF. CDR3 coding DNA: TGTGCCAGCAGCGCGAGGACTAGCGGGGGGGCCTATGGCACAGATACGCAGTATTTT.

Only a few counts were recorded for this clone. The chain couples TRBV4-2 to TRBJ2-7; TRBD2 matches at 14 bases. This CDR3 spans 18 amino acids. The germline V gene has CDR1 LGHNA and CDR2 YNFKEQ. Trimming cost V 4 bases and J 6 bases; bases outside gene matches: 14. The chain's CDR3 is CASSPSGTSGGHPIEQYF. The CDR3 DNA follows: TGTGCCAGCAGCCCTTCTGGGACTAGCGGGGGCCACCCTATCGAGCAGTACTTC.

For this clone: The same CDR3 arises from other DNA sequences in this sample as well. V and J are TRBV15 and TRBJ1-5, with D perhaps TRBD1 (6 bases). CDR3 length equals 16 residues. Germline-derived CDR1 and CDR2 are LNHNV and YYDKDF (reference sequence). V lost 0 bases and J 2 bases, leaving 11 bases between the germline ends. The CDR3 region is CATSREGGGGNQPQHF. The CDR3 DNA reads TGTGCCACCAGCAGAGAAGGGGGTGGTGGCAATCAGCCCCAGCATTTT. Supplemented by reference TRBV15 and TRBJ1-5, the full variable domain reads DAMVIQNPRYQVTQFGKPVTLSCSQTLNHNVMYWYQQKSSQAPKLLFHYYDKDFNNEADTPDNFQSRRPNTSFCFLDIRSPGLGDTAMYLCATSREGGGGNQPQHFGDGTRLSIL.

The chain has TRBV19 and TRBJ2-2, with D hard to call. V lost 2 bases to trimming and J lost 6 bases, with 7 bases between them. The germline V gene encodes CDR1 LNHDA and CDR2 SQIVND (reference sequence). The CDR3 length is 13 residues. CDR3 coding DNA: TGTGCCAGTAGTATAATCGTATCCGGGGAGCTGTTTTTT. It is translated as CASSIIVSGELFF.

CDR3 in DNA: TGTGCCAGCAGTAACAGGGGACCGGGGCAGCCCCAGCATTTT. Translated: CASSNRGPGQPQHF. J is TRBJ1-5 and V is TRBV7-6, with 7 bases identical to TRBD1. The junction had 9 bases not matched to a gene; V was cut back by 6 bases and J by 7 bases. From germline, CDR1 is SGHVS and CDR2 FNYEAQ. This CDR3 spans 14 amino acids.

The V gene is TRBV2, the J gene TRBJ2-5; 8 bases agree with TRBD1. The CDR3 is 14 residues long. The V gene's germline CDR1 is SNHLY and CDR2 FYNNEI. V shed 4 bases, J shed 4 bases, and the junction held 5 bases outside the gene matches. The chain's CDR3 is CASSADRVAETQYF. The CDR3 region has the DNA TGTGCCAGCAGTGCGGACAGGGTGGCAGAGACCCAGTACTTC.

In this sample, this clone turned up once. Other DNA sequences in this specimen translate into the identical CDR3. The CDR3 region is CASSQEGQGGTEAFF. DNA for the CDR3: TGTGCCAGCAGCCAAGAGGGACAGGGAGGCACTGAAGCTTTCTTT. V gene TRBV3-1 (or the pseudogene TRBV3-2) combines with J gene TRBJ1-1; TRBD1 matches 9 bases. There are 15 residues in the CDR3. Trimming at V came to 0 bases and at J to 4 bases, leaving 3 bases not matched to a gene. The V gene's germline CDR1 is LGHDT and CDR2 YNNKEL (reference sequence).

Note on this clone: One end of the junction varies from germline; a read error may be responsible. The chain employs TRBV6-5 and TRBJ2-3; 10 positions agree with TRBD2. This CDR3 region has 12 residues. Germline V lookup: CDR1 MNHEY, CDR2 SVGAGI. CDR3 sequence (DNA): TGTGCCAGCAGACCAACTAGCGGGGCCTTGCATTTT. This sequence encodes CASRPTSGALHF.

The chain recombines TRBV7-2 with TRBJ2-7, with D perhaps matching TRBD2 (5 bases). The V end was cut by 2 bases, the J end by 4 bases, with 15 bases between. In germline, CDR1 is SGHTA, CDR2 FQGNSA. The CDR3 sequence is 15 residues long. The CDR3 DNA reads TGTGCCAGCAGCTTACTTGCCCTAGCTTCGTACGAGCAGTACTTC. It is translated as CASSLLALASYEQYF.

V usage is TRBV19 and J usage is TRBJ1-2; 7 bases agree with TRBD1. The germline CDR1 and CDR2 sequences are LNHDA and SQIVND (reference sequence). This CDR3 has 16 residues. The junction had 18 bases not matched to a gene; V was cut back by 7 bases and J by 7 bases. The CDR3 coding sequence is TGTGCCAGTAAAGCCGGGGACAGCTCGGGGGTGGCTGGCTACACCTTC. It translates to CASKAGDSSGVAGYTF. Complete variable domain (other parts from reference TRBV19 and TRBJ1-2): DGGITQSPKYLFRKEGQNVTLSCEQNLNHDAMYWYRQDPGQGLRLIYYSQIVNDFQKGDIAEGYSVSREKKESFPLTVTSAQKNPTAFYLCASKAGDSSGVAGYTFGSGTRLTVV.

The chain employs TRBV24-1 and TRBJ2-1; D remains unclear. V was trimmed by 1 base and J by 9 bases, leaving 12 bases between them. The CDR3 runs 14 residues. Germline values: CDR1 KGHDR, CDR2 SFDVKD. CDR3 nucleotide sequence: TGTGCCACCAGTGATTTCCTCCTAGGTTCTGAGCAGTTCTTC. Translation gives CATSDFLLGSEQFF.

This chain uses TRBV10-3 with TRBJ2-5; the match to TRBD2 covers 10 bases. V lost 4 bases to trimming and J lost 3 bases; unmatched junction nucleotides: 5. The germline CDR1 and CDR2 sequences are ENHRY and SYGVKD. The CDR3 length is 15 residues. The CDR3 reads CAISGTSGAEETQYF. In DNA, the CDR3 is TGTGCCATCAGTGGAACTAGCGGGGCTGAAGAGACCCAGTACTTC.

This clone was picked up a small number of times. V usage is TRBV7-2 and J usage is TRBJ2-3, with 7 bases fitting TRBD2. Germline CDR1 and CDR2: SGHTA and FQGNSA. V trimming: 1 base; J trimming: 4 bases; junction bases outside the gene matches: 5. The CDR3 loop spans 15 amino acids. The CDR3 bases are TGTGCCAGCAGCTTAGGGGCAGGGAGGGCAGATACGCAGTATTTT. This translates into CASSLGAGRADTQYF.

V is TRBV7-3 and J is TRBJ2-3; TRBD2 matches 15 bases. V trimming: 5 bases; J trimming: 2 bases; junction bases outside the gene matches: 5. Germline loops: CDR1 SGHTA, CDR2 FQGTGA. This CDR3 has 17 residues. CDR3 nucleotides: TGTGCCAGCAGCGGACTAGCGGGGGGGCTTGACACAGATACGCAGTATTTT. Its translation: CASSGLAGGLDTDTQYF.

The chain carries TRBV2 and TRBJ2-1; D possibly corresponds to TRBD1 (6 bases). The CDR3 has 10 amino acids. CDR1 and CDR2 from the germline V gene are SNHLY and FYNNEI. The CDR3 spells CAGTGNEQFF. The CDR3 DNA reads TGTGCAGGCACAGGGAATGAGCAGTTCTTC.

This chain uses TRBV9 with TRBJ1-6; D uncertain. CDR3 length: 12 residues. Trimming stripped 0 bases from V and 13 bases from J, with 8 bases between. Germline CDR1 and CDR2: SGDLS and YYNGEE. The CDR3 reads CASSVGQSPLHF. CDR3 nucleotides: TGTGCCAGCAGCGTAGGACAATCCCCCCTCCACTTT.

The chain employs TRBV21-1 and TRBJ2-7; whether TRBD2, the table's D call, matches the DNA was not checked. TRBV21-1 is reported as a pseudogene. The CDR3 has 16 amino acids. CDR3 nucleotide sequence: TGTGCCAGCAGCTCTAAAAGGCCCCGACTAGTCTACGAGCAGTACGTC. It encodes CASSSKRPRLVYEQYV.

V is TRBV27 and J is TRBJ1-2, with D perhaps TRBD1 (5 bases). CDR3 length: 14 amino acids. The germline CDR1 and CDR2 sequences are MNHEY and SMNVEV (reference sequence). The V gene lost 5 bases and the J gene lost 4 bases, with 14 bases spanning the gap. The DNA for the CDR3 is TGTGCCAGCAGTATCACCAGGGTTGGCTATGGCTACACCTTC. It is translated as CASSITRVGYGYTF.

The CDR3 loop reads CASSLGLAGYNEQFF. The CDR3 DNA reads TGTGCCAGCAGCTTGGGACTAGCGGGATACAATGAGCAGTTCTTC. The V and J genes are TRBV5-6 and TRBJ2-1; 11 positions match TRBD2. Germline CDR1 is SGHDT and CDR2 is YYEEEE. Unmatched junction bases numbered 0, after V lost 0 bases and J lost 4 bases. This CDR3 has 15 amino acids. Complete variable domain (other parts from reference TRBV5-6 and TRBJ2-1): DAGVTQSPTHLIKTRGQQVTLRCSPKSGHDTVSWYQQALGQGPQFIFQYYEEEERQRGNFPDRFSGHQFPNYSSELNVNALLLGDSALYLCASSLGLAGYNEQFFGPGTRLTVL.

This chain links TRBV5-1 with TRBJ1-1; 8 bases match TRBD1. J lost 1 base, V lost 1 base, and 6 bases had no gene match. From germline, CDR1 is SGHRS and CDR2 YFSETQ. There are 16 residues in the CDR3. Here the CDR3 reads CASSLSGGWGNTEAFF. CDR3 sequence (DNA): TGCGCCAGCAGCTTGTCAGGGGGCTGGGGGAACACTGAAGCTTTCTTT. Based on the CDR3 plus reference TRBV5-1 and TRBJ1-1, the full variable domain is KAGVTQTPRYLIKTRGQQVTLSCSPISGHRSVSWYQQTPGQGLQFLFEYFSETQRNKGNFPGRFSGRQFSNSRSEMNVSTLELGDSALYLCASSLSGGWGNTEAFFGQGTRLTVV.

The chain is built from TRBV12-3 or TRBV12-4 and TRBJ1-1; perhaps TRBD1 as D (5 bases). The CDR3 extends over 13 amino acids. Trimming took off 1 base at V and 4 bases at J, with 7 bases between the two ends. The CDR3 DNA follows: TGTGCCAGCAGTTTAGGGGGCTTCACTGAAGCTTTCTTT. As protein: CASSLGGFTEAFF.

The V gene is TRBV7-2, the J gene TRBJ1-5; maybe TRBD1 (5 bases). The germline CDR1 and CDR2 sequences are SGHTA and FQGNSA. V was clipped by 1 base and J by 6 bases, with 10 bases between them. The CDR3 sequence is 14 residues long. CDR3 sequence: CASSLGTSSQPQHF. As DNA, the CDR3 is TGTGCCAGCAGCTTAGGGACATCAAGTCAGCCCCAGCATTTT.

The rearrangement joins TRBV9 to TRBJ1-1; 7 positions match TRBD1. The CDR3 runs 15 residues. The V and J ends lost 3 bases and 2 bases, in that order; junction bases with no gene match: 7. From germline, CDR1 is SGDLS and CDR2 YYNGEE. CDR3 amino acids: CASSGKTGYNTEAFF. Written as DNA, the CDR3 is TGTGCCAGCAGCGGAAAGACAGGGTACAACACTGAAGCTTTCTTT.

The genes are TRBV2 and TRBJ2-7, with D perhaps matching TRBD1 (6 bases). Trimming stripped 6 bases from V and 7 bases from J, with 16 bases between. Germline V gives CDR1 SNHLY, CDR2 FYNNEI. CDR3 length equals 13 residues. CDR3 residues: CASRPDSYGEQYF. CDR3 coding DNA: TGTGCCAGCAGGCCGGACAGCTACGGGGAGCAGTACTTC. The full variable domain, completed using reference TRBV2 and TRBJ2-7, is EPEVTQTPSHQVTQMGQEVILRCVPISNHLYFYWYRQILGQKVEFLVSFYNNEISEKSEIFDDQFSVERPDGSNFTLKIRSTKLEDSAMYFCASRPDSYGEQYFGPGTRLTVT.

This sequence joins TRBV19 and TRBJ1-2; a possible D gene is TRBD1 (6 bases). Germline V lookup: CDR1 LNHDA, CDR2 SQIVND (reference sequence). CDR3 size: 13 residues. The germline V and J ends were trimmed by 3 bases and 6 bases, with 11 bases remaining between them. Here the CDR3 reads CASSIQGLHGYTF. CDR3 DNA sequence: TGTGCCAGTAGTATTCAGGGGCTTCATGGCTACACCTTC. The variable domain in full, completed from reference TRBV19 and TRBJ1-2, reads DGGITQSPKYLFRKEGQNVTLSCEQNLNHDAMYWYRQDPGQGLRLIYYSQIVNDFQKGDIAEGYSVSREKKESFPLTVTSAQKNPTAFYLCASSIQGLHGYTFGSGTRLTVV.

The chain combines TRBV7-9 with TRBJ2-1; 10 nucleotides line up with TRBD2. CDR3 size: 15 residues. From germline, CDR1 is SEHNR and CDR2 FQNEAQ (reference sequence). V gave up 6 bases and J gave up 0 bases; unmatched junction bases: 2. This CDR3 is CASSPSGSSYNEQFF. The CDR3 coding sequence is TGTGCCAGCAGTCCTAGCGGGAGCTCCTACAATGAGCAGTTCTTC.

The chain has TRBV7-7 and TRBJ2-7; 8 bases fit TRBD2. The V segment lost 0 bases and the J segment 3 bases; nucleotides outside the gene matches: 4. There are 15 residues in the CDR3. Germline V gives CDR1 SSHAT, CDR2 FNYEAQ (reference sequence). The CDR3 DNA reads as TGTGCCAGCAGCTTAGCGGCCGGGACTAGCTACGAGCAGTACTTC. It translates to CASSLAAGTSYEQYF. Full variable domain (remainder filled in from reference TRBV7-7 and TRBJ2-7): GAGVSQSPRYKVTKRGQDVTLRCDPISSHATLYWYQQALGQGPEFLTYFNYEAQPDKSGLPSDRFSAERPEGSISTLTIQRTEQRDSAMYRCASSLAAGTSYEQYFGPGTRLTVT.

The chain couples TRBV5-5 to TRBJ1-2; possible D gene TRBD1, 5 bases. The CDR3 spans 15 residues. CDR1 and CDR2 from the germline V gene are SGHKS and YYEKEE (reference sequence). The ends were cut back, 3 bases at V and 8 bases at J, with 20 bases in the middle. The CDR3 DNA follows: TGTGCCAGCAGCTCTTCGATCGGGCAGGGCTTCGGCTACACCTTC. Translation: CASSSSIGQGFGYTF.